A selection of T cell receptor beta chains follows, all from one sample in a study of T cells in Graves' hyperthyroidism and ophthalmopathy. TCRdb reanalysed the multiplex PCR reads using MiXCR and keeps one entry per CDR3 protein. The sample contains fewer than 750,000 distinct CDR3 sequences, more than 14% of which appear only once. Material: blood. Every receptor here comes from a woman aged 50 to 65 with Graves' ophthalmopathy. CDR3s include the opening cysteine and the closing phenylalanine or tryptophan. Fields, in order: V gene, D gene, clone size, J gene, CDR3 protein, CDR3 DNA. D genes are given only for firm matches. Clone size appears in some rows only: once, few, many, or a class for an expanded clone.

V: TRBV5-5; D: NA; size: few; J: TRBJ2-3; CDR3: CASSPYINTQYF; DNA: TGTGCCAGCAGCCCCTACATCAATACGCAGTATTTT
V: TRBV2; D: TRBD2; size: many; J: TRBJ2-5; CDR3: CASSEVRLAGPPYF; DNA: TGTGCCAGCAGTGAAGTAAGACTAGCGGGCCCTCCGTACTTC
V: TRBV6-1; D: TRBD1; size: NA; J: TRBJ2-5; CDR3: CASKKTGTEQETQYF; DNA: TGTGCCAGCAAAAAAACCGGGACAGAACAAGAGACCCAGTACTTC
V: TRBV27; D: TRBD2; size: few; J: TRBJ2-3; CDR3: CASSYGGRRTDTQYF; DNA: TGTGCCAGCAGTTATGGCGGGAGGCGCACAGATACGCAGTATTTT
V: TRBV24-1; D: TRBD2; size: few; J: TRBJ2-2; CDR3: CATSDFSGSRSGELFF; DNA: TGTGCCACCAGTGATTTTAGCGGGAGTAGGTCCGGGGAGCTGTTTTTT
V: TRBV5-5; D: TRBD2; size: many; J: TRBJ2-3; CDR3: CASSFLLAGVGDTQYF; DNA: TGTGCCAGCAGCTTTCTACTAGCGGGAGTGGGCGATACGCAGTATTTT
V: TRBV9; D: NA; size: few; J: TRBJ2-1; CDR3: CASSADLNEQFF; DNA: TGTGCCAGCAGCGCCGACTTGAATGAGCAGTTCTTC
V: TRBV5-1; D: NA; size: NA; J: TRBJ1-1; CDR3: CASWDGNTEAFF; DNA: TGCGCCAGCTGGGACGGGAACACTGAAGCTTTCTTT
V: TRBV7-9; D: TRBD1; size: NA; J: TRBJ1-5; CDR3: CASSLAEGAGQPQHF; DNA: TGTGCCAGCAGCTTAGCGGAGGGGGCTGGTCAGCCCCAGCATTTT
V: TRBV5-1; D: NA; size: many; J: TRBJ2-6; CDR3: CASSFLTGLSGANVLTF; DNA: TGCGCCAGCAGCTTTCTGACAGGCCTCTCTGGGGCCAACGTCCTGACTTTC
V: TRBV28; D: NA; size: NA; J: TRBJ1-5; CDR3: CASSTRTTVQPQHF; DNA: TGTGCCAGCAGTACGAGAACAACCGTGCAGCCCCAGCATTTT
V: TRBV12-5; D: NA; size: NA; J: TRBJ1-1; CDR3: CASGPSTNRVTEAFF; DNA: TGTGCTAGTGGCCCATCAACCAACAGGGTTACTGAAGCTTTCTTT
V: TRBV5-4; D: NA; size: NA; J: TRBJ2-1; CDR3: CASSFYLSSRNIYNEQFF; DNA: TGTGCCAGCAGCTTCTATCTGTCCTCGCGGAATATCTACAATGAGCAGTTCTTC
V: TRBV7-8; D: NA; size: many; J: TRBJ2-7; CDR3: CASSLGGPSPLFSYEQYF; DNA: TGTGCCAGCAGCTTAGGTGGACCCAGCCCACTGTTTTCCTACGAGCAGTACTTC
V: TRBV20-1; D: NA; size: many; J: TRBJ2-1; CDR3: CSARGIGGRGAYNEQFF; DNA: TGCAGTGCTAGAGGAATTGGTGGTCGCGGGGCATACAATGAGCAGTTCTTC
V: TRBV7-2; D: TRBD2; size: many; J: TRBJ2-7; CDR3: CASSGVLAASYEQYF; DNA: TGTGCCAGCAGCGGAGTACTAGCGGCCTCCTACGAGCAGTACTTC
V: TRBV5-1; D: NA; size: NA; J: TRBJ2-6; CDR3: CASSFGRLPSGANVLTF; DNA: TGCGCCAGCAGCTTTGGCCGGCTCCCATCTGGGGCCAACGTCCTGACTTTC
V: TRBV14; D: NA; size: few; J: TRBJ2-1; CDR3: CASSQAHGNEQFF; DNA: TGTGCCAGCAGCCAAGCCCACGGCAATGAGCAGTTCTTC
V: TRBV9; D: NA; size: many; J: TRBJ1-1; CDR3: CASSVGLAGGFTEAFF; DNA: TGTGCCAGCAGCGTGGGGCTAGCGGGCGGTTTCACTGAAGCTTTCTTT
V: TRBV20-1; D: NA; size: few; J: TRBJ2-2; CDR3: CSARVLQTTGELFF; DNA: TGCAGTGCTAGAGTTTTACAGACCACCGGGGAGCTGTTTTTT
V: TRBV28; D: NA; size: many; J: TRBJ1-6; CDR3: CASSLRVDSGGSRITLHF; DNA: TGTGCCAGCAGTTTACGTGTTGACAGCGGTGGATCACGCATTACCCTCCACTTT
V: TRBV2; D: NA; size: many; J: TRBJ1-1; CDR3: CASSDVGRNTEAFF; DNA: TGTGCCAGCAGTGACGTCGGCAGAAACACTGAAGCTTTCTTT
V: TRBV6-2/TRBV6-3; D: TRBD1; size: NA; J: TRBJ2-2; CDR3: CASKRPGTANTGELFF; DNA: TGTGCCAGCAAACGACCCGGGACAGCGAACACCGGGGAGCTGTTTTTT
V: TRBV29-1; D: NA; size: many; J: TRBJ1-1; CDR3: CSVVGGSEAFF; DNA: TGCAGCGTTGTGGGGGGCTCTGAAGCTTTCTTT
V: TRBV7-9; D: NA; size: many; J: TRBJ2-5; CDR3: CASSAGMGGPSWYF; DNA: TGTGCCAGCAGCGCCGGGATGGGGGGCCCCAGTTGGTACTTC
V: TRBV29-1; D: NA; size: NA; J: TRBJ2-7; CDR3: CSAAFGGYEQYF; DNA: TGCAGCGCCGCCTTCGGAGGCTACGAGCAGTACTTC
V: TRBV6-1; D: NA; size: NA; J: TRBJ2-2; CDR3: CASSLQREGGELFF; DNA: TGTGCCAGCAGCCTACAGAGAGAAGGCGGGGAGCTGTTTTTT
V: TRBV12-3/TRBV12-4; D: NA; size: many; J: TRBJ1-1; CDR3: CASRSAARLMAFF; DNA: TGTGCCAGCAGGTCCGCAGCGAGATTGATGGCTTTCTTT
V: TRBV5-1; D: NA; size: many; J: TRBJ2-3; CDR3: CASSLEVREMPDTQYF; DNA: TGCGCCAGCAGCTTGGAAGTGAGGGAGATGCCAGATACGCAGTATTTT
V: TRBV2; D: NA; size: many; J: TRBJ1-1; CDR3: CASSERGGGLRAFF; DNA: TGTGCCAGCAGTGAAAGGGGCGGGGGGCTGCGAGCTTTCTTT
V: TRBV4-3; D: TRBD2; size: NA; J: TRBJ2-2; CDR3: CASSHRREMDTGELFF; DNA: TGCGCCAGCAGCCACAGGCGGGAGATGGACACCGGGGAGCTGTTTTTT
V: TRBV6-2/TRBV6-3; D: NA; size: NA; J: TRBJ2-1; CDR3: CASSYHSKGNEQFF; DNA: TGTGCCAGCAGTTACCACTCCAAAGGCAATGAGCAGTTCTTC
V: TRBV4-1; D: TRBD1; size: few; J: TRBJ1-4; CDR3: CASSQDQRQGLPNEKLFF; DNA: TGCGCCAGCAGCCAAGACCAGAGACAGGGGCTTCCTAATGAAAAACTGTTTTTT
V: TRBV4-2; D: NA; size: NA; J: TRBJ2-5; CDR3: CASSPVGRKLETQYF; DNA: TGTGCCAGCAGCCCGGTGGGAAGAAAATTGGAGACCCAGTACTTC
V: TRBV20-1; D: TRBD2; size: many; J: TRBJ2-3; CDR3: CSAFQTSGDTDTQYF; DNA: TGCAGTGCTTTCCAGACTAGCGGGGACACAGATACGCAGTATTTT
V: TRBV5-1; D: NA; size: NA; J: TRBJ2-3; CDR3: CASSWGSRDTQYF; DNA: TGCGCCAGCAGCTGGGGTAGCAGAGATACGCAGTATTTT
V: TRBV7-9; D: NA; size: NA; J: TRBJ2-3; CDR3: CASSFSVGDTQYF; DNA: TGTGCCAGCAGCTTTTCGGTAGGGGATACGCAGTATTTT
V: TRBV28; D: NA; size: many; J: TRBJ2-7; CDR3: CASSSIGQTPYEQYF; DNA: TGTGCCAGCAGTTCCATAGGACAAACCCCCTACGAGCAGTACTTC
V: TRBV12-3/TRBV12-4; D: NA; size: many; J: TRBJ2-7; CDR3: CASSPQFSYEQYF; DNA: TGTGCCAGCAGCCCCCAATTCTCCTACGAGCAGTACTTC
V: TRBV27; D: NA; size: many; J: TRBJ1-1; CDR3: CASNQGVNTEAFF; DNA: TGTGCCAGCAACCAGGGAGTGAACACTGAAGCTTTCTTT